This T cell receptor (beta chain) was captured in a study of T cell repertoires in cytomegalovirus infection (dated by TCRdb to the late 2010s). About the investigation overall: Donor HLA type was relevant to the analysis, because carriage of CMV infection together with the matching HLA type was indicated by public TCR beta signatures. The research as a whole found: In both this cohort and an independent roughly 350-donor cohort, the cumulative frequency of public TCR beta family members distinguished carriers of CMV infection plus the relevant HLA type. The ex vivo response was dominated by HLA-C-restricted CMV-specific TCR beta clonotypes, and the single most frequent clonotype in two of eight donors was supplied by these HLA-C-restricted clonotypes.

This clonotype was seen repeatedly, ten times or more. This receptor's antigen is unknown. Base quality data are lacking; no much larger clone is found one base away. In the germline V gene, CDR1 corresponds to SGHTA and CDR2 to FQGTGA. Reading from cysteine to phenylalanine, the CDR3 counts 13 amino acids. The read is trimmed to its CDR3 DNA, 39 bases read in frame from base 1. V is pruned by 4 bases and J by 6 bases, leaving 5 bases of the junction without a gene match. The sequencing machine was an Illumina HiSeq 1500. TCRdb trimmed the raw reads at Q25, called clones with MiXCR and kept productive beta chains. Records with the same CDR3 protein are collapsed into one entry carrying the most frequent genes and DNA. The table for this sample lists tens of thousands of distinct CDR3 sequences; around 3.8% of them were counted only once. The top ten hold 20% to 25% of the sample.

This TCR was sampled from a human donor in good health (CMV status not recorded). Some clones in this sample may be carry-over from other donors' samples. Sequenced sample: PBMCs. The rearrangement joined TRBV7-3 to TRBJ2-7, and 8 bases in between align with TRBD1. The CDR3 reads as follows: CASSSKQGVEQYF. The DNA sequence is given as TGTGCCAGCAGCTCCAAACAGGGGGTCGAGCAGTACTTC. The CDR3 plus the reference TRBV7-3 and TRBJ2-7 genes for the other parts give the full variable domain: GAGVSQTPSNKVTEKGKYVELRCDPISGHTALYWYRQSLGQGPEFLIYFQGTGAADDSGLPNDRFFAVRPEGSVSTLKIQRTERGDSAVYLCASSSKQGVEQYFGPGTRLTVT.